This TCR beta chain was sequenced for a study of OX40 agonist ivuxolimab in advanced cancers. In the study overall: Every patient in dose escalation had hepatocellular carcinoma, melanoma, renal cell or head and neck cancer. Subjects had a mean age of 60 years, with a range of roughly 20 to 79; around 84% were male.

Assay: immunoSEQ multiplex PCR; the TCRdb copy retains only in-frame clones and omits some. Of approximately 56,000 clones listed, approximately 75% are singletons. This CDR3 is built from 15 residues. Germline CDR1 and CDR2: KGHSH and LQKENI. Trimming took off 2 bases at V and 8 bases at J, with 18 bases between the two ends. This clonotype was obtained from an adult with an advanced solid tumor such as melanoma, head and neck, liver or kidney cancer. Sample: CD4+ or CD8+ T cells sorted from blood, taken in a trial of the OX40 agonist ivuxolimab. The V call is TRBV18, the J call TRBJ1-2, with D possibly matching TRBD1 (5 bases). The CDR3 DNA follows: TGTGCCAGCTCACCAGGGGCACAAGGCGATGGAGGCTACACCTTC. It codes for CASSPGAQGDGGYTF.